The 23 T cell receptor beta chains below all came from one sample that was sequenced in a study of blood T cell repertoires in COVID-19. The method was immunoSEQ multiplex PCR; TCRdb's version includes in-frame clones alone and lacks a portion of them. The profile shows some 200,000 clones, around four fifths of them singletons. Material: peripheral blood. These receptors all stem from a man younger than 45 with active or convalescent COVID-19.

This chain uses TRBV19 with TRBJ2-3; D may be TRBD1 (6 bases). The CDR3 sequence is 15 residues long. The V end was cut by 3 bases, the J end by 1 base, with 11 bases between. Germline V gene data show CDR1 as LNHDA and CDR2 as SQIVND (reference sequence). The CDR3 bases are TGTGCCAGTAGTATTAAGAACAGGGGCACAGATACGCAGTATTTT. Its translation is CASSIKNRGTDTQYF.

V and J are TRBV24-1 and TRBJ2-6, with TRBD1 as a possible D gene (5 bases). Germline values: CDR1 KGHDR, CDR2 SFDVKD. The CDR3 covers 16 residues. Trimming cost V 4 bases and J 4 bases, with 13 bases left between them. The DNA for the CDR3 is TGTGCCACCAGTGACACTTCAGGGTCAGGGGCCAACGTCCTGACTTTC. This sequence encodes CATSDTSGSGANVLTF.

The rearrangement joins TRBV9 to TRBJ1-1; no reliable D call. V lost 0 bases and J lost 3, with 12 bases in between. Germline V gene sequence: CDR1 SGDLS, CDR2 YYNGEE. The CDR3 contains 15 residues. CDR3 DNA: TGTGCCAGCAGCGTAGATTTGGGGAGTGACACTGAAGCTTTCTTT. The encoded protein is CASSVDLGSDTEAFF.

This chain uses TRBV4-1 with TRBJ2-5, with D perhaps matching TRBD1 (5 bases). V lost 4 bases and J 1 base, leaving 19 bases between the germline ends. The CDR3 totals 17 residues. CDR1 MGHRA and CDR2 YSYEKL come from the germline V gene. The CDR3 nucleotides read TGCGCCAGCAGCCGATCAGGCGTAGGGGCCGTCCAAGAGACCCAGTACTTC. As protein: CASSRSGVGAVQETQYF.

The sample holds one count of this clone. This chain connects TRBV5-1 to TRBJ2-5; possibly TRBD2 for D (5 bases). V was trimmed by 0 bases and J by 3 bases, leaving 12 bases between them. This CDR3 contains 15 residues. The V gene's germline CDR1 is SGHRS and CDR2 YFSETQ. CDR3 sequence reads: CASSLAPGMEETQYF. The CDR3 bases are TGCGCCAGCAGCTTGGCCCCGGGGATGGAAGAGACCCAGTACTTC.

CDR3 protein: CASSPGGGRYEQYF. In DNA form, the CDR3 reads TGCGCCAGCAGCCCCGGGGGAGGGAGGTACGAGCAGTACTTC. This chain connects TRBV5-1 to TRBJ2-7; 7 positions match TRBD2. Germline CDR1 SGHRS, CDR2 YFSETQ. V dropped 4 bases and J dropped 4; count of bases not matched to a gene: 8. This CDR3 is built from 14 residues. Full variable domain (missing parts from reference TRBV5-1 and TRBJ2-7): KAGVTQTPRYLIKTRGQQVTLSCSPISGHRSVSWYQQTPGQGLQFLFEYFSETQRNKGNFPGRFSGRQFSNSRSEMNVSTLELGDSALYLCASSPGGGRYEQYFGPGTRLTVT.

This chain uses TRBV5-5 with TRBJ1-1; 10 positions match TRBD1. Germline CDR1 SGHKS, CDR2 YYEKEE (reference sequence). Trimming at V came to 1 base and at J to 4 bases, leaving 1 base not matched to a gene. The CDR3 runs to 14 residues. The CDR3 bases are TGTGCCAGCAGCTTGTGGACAGGGGGCACTGAAGCTTTCTTT. Its translation: CASSLWTGGTEAFF. Complete variable domain (other parts from reference TRBV5-5 and TRBJ1-1): DAGVTQSPTHLIKTRGQQVTLRCSPISGHKSVSWYQQVLGQGPQFIFQYYEKEERGRGNFPDRFSARQFPNYSSELNVNALLLGDSALYLCASSLWTGGTEAFFGQGTRLTVV.

This rearrangement joins TRBV13 to TRBJ2-2; D gene uncertain. Germline CDR1 PRHDT, CDR2 FYEKMQ (reference sequence). The CDR3 extends over 13 amino acids. The germline V and J ends were trimmed by 5 bases and 1 base, with 5 bases remaining between them. The CDR3 DNA reads TGTGCCAGCAGCCACAGGAACACCGGGGAGCTGTTTTTT. Protein product: CASSHRNTGELFF.

This clone was seen a handful of times. The chain carries TRBV27 and TRBJ1-1, with TRBD1 matching 12 bases. The trim removed 6 bases at V and 5 bases at J, leaving 16 bases unmatched. CDR1 and CDR2 (germline): MNHEY, SMNVEV (reference sequence). The CDR3 totals 18 residues. Here the CDR3 DNA reads TGTGCCAGCAGCCTGACTAACCGGGACAGGGGGCGGGGGACTGAAGCTTTCTTT. It codes for CASSLTNRDRGRGTEAFF.

This clone was recorded a few times. This chain links TRBV10-3 with TRBJ2-7; TRBD1 matches 11 bases. Germline V lookup: CDR1 ENHRY, CDR2 SYGVKD. CDR3 length equals 15 residues. Here the CDR3 reads CATSPGQGVPYEQYV. CDR3 in DNA: TGTGCCACCAGTCCGGGACAGGGGGTTCCCTACGAGCAGTACGTC.

This clone was detected a few times. V and J are TRBV19 and TRBJ2-7, with a tentative D call TRBD2 (6 bases). The CDR3 extends over 15 amino acids. Germline loops: CDR1 LNHDA, CDR2 SQIVND (reference sequence). The V end lost 3 bases, the J end lost 0 bases, and 12 bases lay between the germline ends. The CDR3 sequence is CASSMGTLSSYEQYF. The CDR3 nucleotides are TGTGCCAGTAGTATGGGGACTCTTAGCTCCTACGAGCAGTACTTC.

The CDR3 loop is CASSLGTSGTYEQYF. The CDR3 DNA is TGTGCCAGCAGCTTGGGGACTAGCGGGACCTACGAGCAGTACTTC. The rearrangement links TRBV5-8 to TRBJ2-7, with TRBD2 identical over 12 bases. Per germline, CDR1 SGHTS and CDR2 YDEGEE. The trim removed 0 bases at V and 2 bases at J, leaving 0 bases unmatched. CDR3 length: 15 residues.

The chain has TRBV10-3 and TRBJ1-6; D is ambiguous. This CDR3 is built from 16 residues. Germline-derived CDR1 and CDR2 are ENHRY and SYGVKD. V was shortened by 5 bases and J by 0 bases, with 11 bases between the two germline ends. CDR3 coding DNA: TGTGCCATCAGTTCGGGAAAAAGCTCCTATAATTCACCCCTCCACTTT. This sequence encodes CAISSGKSSYNSPLHF.

The chain carries TRBV9 and TRBJ1-2; D is unresolved. Trimming cost V 4 bases and J 0 bases, with 10 bases left between them. The CDR3 runs to 14 residues. Germline CDR1 reads SGDLS; CDR2 reads YYNGEE. Written as DNA, the CDR3 is TGTGCCAGCAGCCCCCAACACACTAACTATGGCTACACCTTC. Protein: CASSPQHTNYGYTF.

The rearrangement links TRBV5-1 to TRBJ1-1, with TRBD1 as a possible D gene (6 bases). Germline V gene sequence: CDR1 SGHRS, CDR2 YFSETQ. This CDR3 region has 14 residues. V lost 4 bases to trimming and J lost 0 bases, with 10 bases between them. The CDR3 reads CASSGQGMNTEAFF. The CDR3 DNA reads as TGCGCCAGCAGCGGTCAGGGGATGAACACTGAAGCTTTCTTT. Filled out from reference TRBV5-1 and TRBJ1-1, the complete variable domain reads KAGVTQTPRYLIKTRGQQVTLSCSPISGHRSVSWYQQTPGQGLQFLFEYFSETQRNKGNFPGRFSGRQFSNSRSEMNVSTLELGDSALYLCASSGQGMNTEAFFGQGTRLTVV.

This chain connects TRBV29-1 to TRBJ1-1; D is ambiguous. Trimming cost V 4 bases and J 0 bases, with 9 bases left between them. The CDR3 is 13 amino acids. The germline gives CDR1 SQVTM, CDR2 ANQGSEA. For the CDR3, the DNA is TGCAGCGTTGGAGGGAGGATGAACACTGAAGCTTTCTTT. It codes for CSVGGRMNTEAFF.

This rearrangement joins TRBV19 to TRBJ1-4; TRBD1 matches at 9 bases. V was pared by 9 bases and J by 6 bases, with 5 bases of the junction left unmatched. This CDR3 region has 13 residues. Germline lookup yields CDR1 LNHDA and CDR2 SQIVND (reference sequence). In DNA, the CDR3 is TGTGCCAGCGCCCGGGACAGGGATGAAAAACTGTTTTTT. This encodes CASARDRDEKLFF.

CDR3 nucleotide sequence: TGTGCCAGCAGCTTAGAGAGCGACACAGATACGCAGTATTTT. Residues: CASSLESDTDTQYF. The genes are TRBV13 and TRBJ2-3; D not certain. The CDR3 loop spans 14 amino acids. V dropped 1 base and J dropped 2 bases, with 7 bases sitting between them. Looked up from germline, CDR1 is PRHDT and CDR2 is FYEKMQ (reference sequence).

The CDR3 DNA follows: TGCGCCAGCAGCTTGGCTCCAGGGAAAGAGACCCAGTACTTC. The encoded protein is CASSLAPGKETQYF. The V and J genes are TRBV5-1 and TRBJ2-5, with D possibly TRBD1 on 5 matching bases. The V end was cut by 0 bases, the J end by 3 bases, with 9 bases between. This CDR3 has 14 amino acids. CDR1 and CDR2 (germline): SGHRS, YFSETQ.

The genes are TRBV7-9 and TRBJ2-5, with D perhaps matching TRBD1 (5 bases). Per germline, CDR1 SEHNR and CDR2 FQNEAQ (reference sequence). V shed 4 bases and J shed 5 bases, with 14 bases lying between them. The CDR3 runs to 14 residues. The CDR3 coding sequence is TGTGCCAGCAGCTCGGACATGCGAAGGGAGACCCAGTACTTC. Its protein is CASSSDMRRETQYF.

The V gene is TRBV28, the J gene TRBJ2-7; 9 bases agree with TRBD1. The V and J ends lost 6 bases and 1 base, in that order; junction bases with no gene match: 10. CDR3 size: 16 residues. Per germline, CDR1 MDHEN and CDR2 SYDVKM. The CDR3 DNA follows: TGTGCCAGCAGCCTACGGGACAGGGATTTTTCCTACGAGCAGTACGTC. Translation gives CASSLRDRDFSYEQYV.

In its sample, this clone was seen once. The rearrangement uses TRBV5-1 and TRBJ1-3; a possible D gene is TRBD1 (5 bases). V was trimmed by 7 bases and J by 4 bases, leaving 15 bases between them. The CDR3 contains 14 residues. The germline gives CDR1 SGHRS, CDR2 YFSETQ. The CDR3 loop is CASGAEGSGNTIYF. In DNA, the CDR3 is TGCGCCAGCGGGGCGGAGGGATCAGGAAACACCATATATTTT. Full variable domain (missing parts from reference TRBV5-1 and TRBJ1-3): KAGVTQTPRYLIKTRGQQVTLSCSPISGHRSVSWYQQTPGQGLQFLFEYFSETQRNKGNFPGRFSGRQFSNSRSEMNVSTLELGDSALYLCASGAEGSGNTIYFGEGSWLTVV.

This chain links TRBV4-1 with TRBJ2-3; 9 bases map to TRBD2. The CDR3 spans 14 residues. In germline, CDR1 is MGHRA, CDR2 YSYEKL. V trimming: 8 bases; J trimming: 5 bases; junction bases outside the gene matches: 8. In nucleotides, the CDR3 is TGCGCCAGCGGGGCGGGAGGGCAAGGAGATACGCAGTATTTT. This codes for CASGAGGQGDTQYF.